This T cell receptor beta chain is from a study of T cell responses to AZD1222 COVID-19 vaccine. Study outcomes and limitations: The study found vaccine-associated CD4 TCRs spanning spike, dominant at 160-218 and 743-854. An increase in Spike-specific TCR breadth and depth was observed after two AZD1222 doses. Seropositive status at baseline applied to only a handful of AZD1222 recipients.

The CDR3 covers 15 residues. V was trimmed by 5 bases and J by 1 base, leaving 12 bases between them. CDR1 is MNHEY and CDR2 is SVGEGT in the germline V gene. The protocol was immunoSEQ multiplex PCR, while the TCRdb copy is restricted to in-frame clones and leaves out a portion. The table has around 97,000 clones, over 70% seen once. In regard to this clone: No antigen is known for it.

Sequenced material: peripheral blood, taken on day 0 of AZD1222 vaccination. The receptor comes from an adult in good health. V gene TRBV6-2 or TRBV6-3 combines with J gene TRBJ1-5; TRBD1 is a possible D gene (5 bases). The DNA of the CDR3 is TGTGCCAGCAGTCTTGGGGGGATAAGCAATCAGCCCCAGCATTTT. Its protein is CASSLGGISNQPQHF.